The 27 T cell receptor beta chains in this list originate from one sample, sequenced in a study of technical replicates of blood from several donors. The repertoire was sequenced with immunoSEQ multiplex PCR; TCRdb's copy has only in-frame clones and lacks some. The table lists roughly 66,000 clones, about 90% of them singletons. The sample comprised PBMCs. The receptors stem from a human donor in good health. Some clones in this sample may be carry-over from other donors' samples.

This sequence joins TRBV7-9 and TRBJ2-1; 7 nucleotides align to TRBD2. This CDR3 has 14 residues. The germline gives CDR1 SEHNR, CDR2 FQNEAQ (reference sequence). V lost 5 bases and J lost 9; bases outside the gene matches: 10. CDR3 nucleotide sequence: TGTGCCAGCAGCCTCGGGACTACGGCAAGTGAGCAGTTCTTC. Its translation: CASSLGTTASEQFF.

This chain uses TRBV20-1 with TRBJ1-3; D is uncertain. The germline gives CDR1 DFQATT, CDR2 SNEGSKA (reference sequence). CDR3 length: 11 residues. The V gene lost 6 bases and the J gene lost 4 bases, with 7 bases spanning the gap. The CDR3 here is CSAVTGNTIYF. DNA for the CDR3: TGCAGTGCCGTTACAGGAAACACCATATATTTT.

The chain uses TRBV7-9 and TRBJ1-6, with 11 bases identical to TRBD1. CDR3 length: 14 residues. The trim removed 5 bases at V and 9 bases at J, leaving 3 bases unmatched. The germline CDR1 and CDR2 sequences are SEHNR and FQNEAQ (reference sequence). This CDR3 reads CASSPGQGGSPLHF. The CDR3 DNA is TGTGCCAGCAGCCCGGGACAGGGGGGTTCACCCCTCCACTTT.

J is TRBJ2-7 and V is TRBV5-1; 8 bases fit TRBD1. V dropped 4 bases and J dropped 2; count of bases not matched to a gene: 8. Germline CDR1 SGHRS, CDR2 YFSETQ. The CDR3 has 15 residues. CDR3 residues: CASSPTGTGTYEQYF. The DNA for the CDR3 is TGCGCCAGCAGCCCAACCGGGACAGGTACCTACGAGCAGTACTTC.

The CDR3 DNA reads as TGTGCCAGCAGTTACTTCGGCAGCGTCACAGATACGCAGTATTTT. Translating it yields CASSYFGSVTDTQYF. The rearrangement uses TRBV6-5 and TRBJ2-3; no clear D. Germline CDR1 reads MNHEY; CDR2 reads SVGAGI. This CDR3 spans 15 amino acids. V was pared by 1 base and J by 2 bases, with 10 bases between.

The J gene is TRBJ2-7, the V gene TRBV2; D might be TRBD2 (5 bases). This CDR3 is 16 amino acids long. CDR1 is SNHLY and CDR2 is FYNNEI in the germline V gene. Trimming shortened V by 6 bases and J by 0 bases, and 18 bases separated the two germline ends. The CDR3 nucleotides read TGTGCCAGCAGGGGTCGTGGTTTGGGGAGCTCCTACGAGCAGTACTTC. This translates into CASRGRGLGSSYEQYF.

V gene TRBV4-1 combines with J gene TRBJ1-2; a possible D gene is TRBD1 (5 bases). V was clipped by 4 bases and J by 4 bases, with 16 bases between them. This CDR3 has 15 amino acids. The germline gives CDR1 MGHRA, CDR2 YSYEKL. CDR3 residues: CASSPGQGVGYGYTF. For the CDR3, the DNA is TGCGCCAGCAGCCCCGGACAAGGCGTAGGCTATGGCTACACCTTC.

This chain uses TRBV19 with TRBJ2-7, with D possibly TRBD2 on 6 matching bases. This CDR3 is 14 amino acids long. From germline, CDR1 is LNHDA and CDR2 SQIVND (reference sequence). Trimming pared 5 bases from V and 0 bases from J, leaving 11 bases between. The CDR3 spells CASSFGGFSYEQYF. The CDR3 DNA follows: TGTGCCAGTAGTTTCGGGGGATTCTCCTACGAGCAGTACTTC.

The chain employs TRBV18 and TRBJ2-7; 9 bases are a match to TRBD1. V was pared by 0 bases and J by 5 bases, with 5 bases of the junction left unmatched. The CDR3 length is 15 residues. Germline V gives CDR1 KGHSH, CDR2 LQKENI. CDR3 protein: CASSPPGTGSNEQYF. As DNA, the CDR3 is TGTGCCAGCTCACCACCGGGGACAGGGTCCAACGAGCAGTACTTC.

This chain joins TRBV19 and TRBJ1-2, with 7 bases lining up with TRBD1. This CDR3 has 13 amino acids. V gave up 5 bases and J gave up 4 bases; unmatched junction bases: 4. Germline CDR1 reads LNHDA; CDR2 reads SQIVND (reference sequence). CDR3 DNA sequence: TGTGCCAGTAGTGTGGGACAGAGCTATGGCTACACCTTC. Its translation is CASSVGQSYGYTF.

The V gene is TRBV5-6, the J gene TRBJ2-7, with a weak D call TRBD2 (7 bases). This CDR3 comprises 15 residues. Per the germline V gene, CDR1 is SGHDT and CDR2 is YYEEEE. V lost 4 bases to trimming and J lost 3 bases, with 17 bases between them. The CDR3 region has the DNA TGTGCCAGCAGCCCCGGTCCGGGGGGCAACTACGAGCAGTACTTC. Residues: CASSPGPGGNYEQYF.

The chain couples TRBV4-2 to TRBJ2-7, with 13 nucleotides matching TRBD2. The CDR3 has 15 residues. The trim removed 3 bases at V and 5 bases at J, leaving 4 bases unmatched. Looked up from germline, CDR1 is LGHNA and CDR2 is YNFKEQ. The CDR3 reads CASSHGTSGVDEQYF. For the CDR3, the DNA is TGTGCCAGCAGCCATGGGACTAGCGGGGTAGACGAGCAGTACTTC.

The rearrangement links TRBV19 to TRBJ2-1; D is uncertain. Germline V lookup: CDR1 LNHDA, CDR2 SQIVND (reference sequence). V was pared by 3 bases and J by 5 bases, with 14 bases between. The CDR3 totals 15 residues. The CDR3 DNA reads TGTGCCAGTAGTATTCATAGCCCTCCTAACAATGAGCAGTTCTTC. This encodes CASSIHSPPNNEQFF.

The rearrangement uses TRBV4-3 and TRBJ2-2; tentatively, D is TRBD1 (6 bases). V lost 0 bases and J lost 5, with 13 bases in between. Per the germline V gene, CDR1 is LGHNA and CDR2 is YSLEER. The CDR3 extends over 16 amino acids. The CDR3 region has the DNA TGCGCCAGCAGCCAAGATACTGGGACACTAACCGGGGAGCTGTTTTTT. Amino acid sequence: CASSQDTGTLTGELFF.

The chain has TRBV5-6 and TRBJ2-2, with unresolved D. Trimming took 0 bases from V and 5 from J, leaving 8 bases between them. In germline, CDR1 is SGHDT, CDR2 YYEEEE. This CDR3 is 14 amino acids long. The CDR3 region is CASSLGSNTGELFF. The CDR3 coding sequence is TGTGCCAGCAGCTTGGGCAGTAATACCGGGGAGCTGTTTTTT.

The J gene is TRBJ2-7, the V gene TRBV29-1; D ambiguous. Germline V gene sequence: CDR1 SQVTM, CDR2 ANQGSEA. CDR3 size: 12 residues. The germline V and J ends were trimmed by 7 bases and 3 bases, with 13 bases remaining between them. CDR3 nucleotide sequence: TGCAGCGCAGAAACAGAGAGCTACGAGCAGTACTTC. This gives the protein CSAETESYEQYF.

The CDR3 coding sequence is TGTGCCAGCAGCCAAGACTACTCCCACCAAGAGACCCAGTACTTC. Its translation: CASSQDYSHQETQYF. The rearrangement uses TRBV14 and TRBJ2-5; D gene ambiguous. The CDR3 runs to 15 residues. Trimming shortened V by 0 bases and J by 0 bases, and 8 bases separated the two germline ends. The germline gives CDR1 SGHDN, CDR2 FVKESK.

The chain joins TRBV7-2 to TRBJ2-4; D is unclear. Germline values: CDR1 SGHTA, CDR2 FQGNSA. Trimming stripped 4 bases from V and 0 bases from J, with 16 bases between. CDR3 length: 17 amino acids. CDR3: CASSSISDTLAKNIQYF. DNA for the CDR3: TGTGCCAGCAGCTCTATCTCCGACACCTTAGCCAAAAACATTCAGTACTTC.

The J gene is TRBJ2-1, the V gene TRBV2; tentatively, D is TRBD2 (6 bases). Germline V gives CDR1 SNHLY, CDR2 FYNNEI. The CDR3 has 12 amino acids. The germline V and J ends were trimmed by 5 bases and 14 bases, with 16 bases remaining between them. In nucleotides, the CDR3 is TGTGCCAGCAGTCTGGACGGAGGGGTGAAGTTCTTC. Its protein product is CASSLDGGVKFF.

V is TRBV7-8 and J is TRBJ2-1; 9 bases line up with TRBD1. The CDR3 totals 15 residues. V shed 2 bases and J 4 bases; nucleotides not matched to a gene: 3. From germline, CDR1 is SGHVS and CDR2 FQNEAQ. CDR3 amino acids: CASSLLGTGYNEQFF. For the CDR3, the DNA is TGTGCCAGCAGCTTACTAGGGACAGGGTACAATGAGCAGTTCTTC.

CDR3: CASSHLGGGAYNSPLHF. The CDR3 DNA reads TGCGCCAGCAGCCATTTAGGGGGGGGAGCCTATAATTCACCCCTCCACTTT. The chain recombines TRBV4-1 with TRBJ1-6, with D possibly being TRBD1 (6 bases). CDR1 and CDR2 from the germline V gene are MGHRA and YSYEKL. The CDR3 totals 17 residues. V was trimmed by 3 bases and J by 2 bases, leaving 14 bases between them.

CDR3 region: CASSIGDRVEAFF. As DNA, the CDR3 is TGTGCCAGTAGTATAGGGGACAGGGTCGAAGCTTTCTTT. This chain links TRBV19 with TRBJ1-1; 9 nucleotides line up with TRBD1. The germline V gene encodes CDR1 LNHDA and CDR2 SQIVND (reference sequence). This CDR3 is built from 13 residues. J lost 8 bases, V lost 1 base, and 2 bases had no gene match.

The chain links TRBV7-8 to TRBJ2-3; perhaps TRBD2 as D (6 bases). V shed 8 bases and J shed 2 bases, with 17 bases lying between them. CDR1 is SGHVS and CDR2 is FQNEAQ in the germline V gene. The CDR3 length is 15 residues. The CDR3 loop is CASRGSQRATDTQYF. In DNA form, the CDR3 reads TGTGCCAGCCGGGGTTCGCAGCGGGCCACAGATACGCAGTATTTT.

V usage is TRBV19 and J usage is TRBJ1-4, with TRBD1 matching 8 bases. Trimming took 6 bases from V and 8 from J; bases not matched to a gene: 8. This CDR3 region has 14 residues. The germline CDR1 and CDR2 sequences are LNHDA and SQIVND (reference sequence). CDR3 sequence reads: CASRTGQGVEKLFF. The CDR3 region has the DNA TGTGCCAGTAGGACCGGACAGGGCGTAGAAAAACTGTTTTTT. Complete variable domain (other parts from reference TRBV19 and TRBJ1-4): DGGITQSPKYLFRKEGQNVTLSCEQNLNHDAMYWYRQDPGQGLRLIYYSQIVNDFQKGDIAEGYSVSREKKESFPLTVTSAQKNPTAFYLCASRTGQGVEKLFFGSGTQLSVL.

This chain connects TRBV9 to TRBJ2-5; 8 positions match TRBD2. Germline lookup yields CDR1 SGDLS and CDR2 YYNGEE. The trim removed 0 bases at V and 2 bases at J, leaving 6 bases unmatched. CDR3 length equals 16 residues. As DNA, the CDR3 is TGTGCCAGCAGCGTAGGGACTAGCCAATTACAAGAGACCCAGTACTTC. This translates into CASSVGTSQLQETQYF.

The V gene is TRBV7-6, the J gene TRBJ2-2; D not certain. The CDR3 loop spans 13 amino acids. Trimming removed 5 bases from V and 7 bases from J, with 11 bases in between. Germline-derived CDR1 and CDR2 are SGHVS and FNYEAQ. CDR3 nucleotides: TGTGCCAGCAGCCCTGTCGGTGACGGGGAGCTGTTTTTT. Protein product: CASSPVGDGELFF.

The chain has TRBV9 and TRBJ2-7; D perhaps matches TRBD1 (6 bases). The V end lost 5 bases, the J end lost 6 bases, and 18 bases lay between the germline ends. Germline lookup yields CDR1 SGDLS and CDR2 YYNGEE. The CDR3 totals 14 residues. The CDR3, as DNA: TGTGCCAGCAGGAAGGATCACTGGGGGCCCGAGCAGTACTTC. This codes for CASRKDHWGPEQYF. Together with reference TRBV9 and TRBJ2-7, the CDR3 gives the full variable domain: DSGVTQTPKHLITATGQRVTLRCSPRSGDLSVYWYQQSLDQGLQFLIQYYNGEERAKGNILERFSAQQFPDLHSELNLSSLELGDSALYFCASRKDHWGPEQYFGPGTRLTVT.